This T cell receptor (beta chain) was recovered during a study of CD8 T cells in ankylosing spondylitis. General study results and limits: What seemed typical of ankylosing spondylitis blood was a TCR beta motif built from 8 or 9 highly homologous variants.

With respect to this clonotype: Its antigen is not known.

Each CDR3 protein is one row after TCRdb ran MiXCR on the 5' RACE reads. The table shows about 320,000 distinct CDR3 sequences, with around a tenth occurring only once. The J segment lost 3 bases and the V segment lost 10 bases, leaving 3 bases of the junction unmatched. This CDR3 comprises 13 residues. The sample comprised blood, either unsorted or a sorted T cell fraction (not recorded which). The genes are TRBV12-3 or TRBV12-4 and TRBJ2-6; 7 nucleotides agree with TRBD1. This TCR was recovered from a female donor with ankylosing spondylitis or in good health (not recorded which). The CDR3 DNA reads TGTGCCACCCGACAGGGTGGGGCCAACGTCCTGACTTTC. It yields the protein CATRQGGANVLTF.